The rows below give T cell receptor beta chains drawn from one sample of a study of T cells expressing NK-cell markers. TCRdb derives one entry per CDR3 protein from the 5' RACE reads, leaving out DNA. Its listing shows roughly 150,000 distinct CDR3 sequences. Sequences were obtained from blood T cells: a sorted CD56 or NKG2C T cell subset, CD4+ or CD8+ T cells, or bulk PBMC T cells (not recorded which). All receptors come from a woman between 18 and 75 years old in good health. CDR3s include the opening cysteine and the closing phenylalanine or tryptophan.

13	TRBV9	TRBJ2-1	CASSVVGVGEQFF
16	TRBV11-2	TRBJ1-6	CASSRTGGSYNSPLHF
15	TRBV12-5	TRBJ2-1	CASGSDRVSYNEQFF
14	TRBV20-1	TRBJ1-1	CSVGAGSLNTEAFF
12	TRBV2	TRBJ1-2	CASSERLGSNTF
14	TRBV7-9	TRBJ1-2	CASSLDTLSYGYTF
16	TRBV12-3/TRBV12-4	TRBJ2-5	CASTPGLAGAGETQYF
16	TRBV3-1	TRBJ1-4	CASSQEGQAANEKLFF
14	TRBV25-1	TRBJ2-3	CASTPRGGTDTQYF
19	TRBV3-1	TRBJ2-2	CASSHFSIVAGGPTGELFF
14	TRBV5-1	TRBJ1-3	CASSLGQPRDTIYF
14	TRBV9	TRBJ2-2	CASSVVGGPGELFF
16	TRBV6-1	TRBJ2-1	CASKSGQGGAYNEQFF
16	TRBV5-1	TRBJ2-3	CASSSRTGGSTDTQYF
13	TRBV7-9	TRBJ2-7	CASVRGDTYEQYF
14	TRBV7-3	TRBJ1-1	CASSWTEGNTEAFF
15	TRBV3-1	TRBJ2-7	CASSPPRGDSYEQYF
12	TRBV29-1	TRBJ2-7	CSVSTYSYEQYF
15	TRBV5-1	TRBJ1-3	CASSRGQGSGNTIYF
13	TRBV15	TRBJ2-5	CATAPSREETQYF
15	TRBV18	TRBJ1-2	CASSPGQLGAYGYTF
14	TRBV15	TRBJ2-2	CATRAPTNTGELFF
16	TRBV9	TRBJ2-7	CASSREGTSGMYEQYF
15	TRBV2	TRBJ2-1	CASSGFAGEVDEQFF
14	TRBV5-1	TRBJ1-2	CASRPGRANYGYTF
12	TRBV12-3/TRBV12-4	TRBJ2-1	CASSRGGNEQFF
16	TRBV20-1	TRBJ1-3	CSAREFSLRSGNTIYF
14	TRBV20-1	TRBJ2-2	CSARTPALTGELFF
15	TRBV20-1	TRBJ2-7	CSAREASGGSYEQYF
12	TRBV20-1	TRBJ1-1	CSARTVNTEAFF
12	TRBV6-2/TRBV6-3	TRBJ2-7	CASSFIDYEQYF
18	TRBV5-1	TRBJ2-2	CASSLGLLGKANTGELFF
13	TRBV12-3/TRBV12-4	TRBJ2-1	CASTPPGRNEQFF
14	TRBV5-1	TRBJ2-5	CASSLAGGKETQYF
14	TRBV5-1	TRBJ2-5	CASSFGQGQETQYF
12	TRBV6-5	TRBJ1-1	CASSYGRSEAFF
15	TRBV20-1	TRBJ2-6	CSAMRGGPGANVLTF
12	TRBV7-2	TRBJ1-6	CASSPGGGPLHF
15	TRBV28	TRBJ2-7	CASSIPAVGTYEQYF
12	TRBV5-8	TRBJ1-5	CASSFQYQPQHF
21	TRBV6-4	TRBJ2-4	CASSPPGTSGTRALAKNIQYF
15	TRBV29-1	TRBJ1-5	CSVAQAGGGRQPQHF
16	TRBV15	TRBJ2-1	CATSRDDGGAHNEQFF
18	TRBV10-3	TRBJ2-6	CAISESGTPFSGANVLTF
15	TRBV2	TRBJ2-2	CASRGDRPNTGELFF
13	TRBV3-1	TRBJ1-2	CASSQDSASDYTF
17	TRBV5-5	TRBJ1-5	CASSLVAVLISNQPQHF
14	TRBV6-2/TRBV6-3	TRBJ2-5	CASSLGGHQETQYF
15	TRBV20-1	TRBJ1-5	CSAPPGTVSNQPQHF
13	TRBV7-7	TRBJ1-3	CASSPSSGNTIYF
14	TRBV20-1	TRBJ2-3	CSARVSGGSDTQYF
14	TRBV20-1	TRBJ2-1	CSAGLAGGVSEQFF